A single sample gave rise to the 5 T cell receptor beta chains below, sequenced in a study of blood T cell repertoires in COVID-19. Measured with immunoSEQ multiplex PCR; TCRdb has only the in-frame clones, and not every one. The data show roughly 250,000 clones, with about 90% seen just once and 2% to 2.5% held by the top ten. The specimen sequenced was peripheral blood. These receptor sequences come from a woman aged 45 to 65 with acute or convalescent COVID-19.

This chain joins TRBV5-8 and TRBJ2-3; 10 nucleotides match TRBD1. With 4 bases clipped from V and 2 bases from J, the junction kept 10 bases outside the gene matches. The CDR3 is 17 residues long. CDR1 and CDR2 (germline): SGHTS, YDEGEE. The chain's CDR3 is CASSPSGTGVYTDTQYF. The CDR3 DNA sequence: TGTGCCAGCAGCCCGTCCGGGACAGGGGTCTACACAGATACGCAGTATTTT.

The rearrangement uses TRBV5-1 and TRBJ1-1; 10 positions agree with TRBD1. This CDR3 region has 15 residues. V lost 3 bases to trimming and J lost 5 bases; unmatched junction nucleotides: 7. Germline V gene lookup returns CDR1 SGHRS and CDR2 YFSETQ. The CDR3 spells CASSSDRDRGTEAFF. The CDR3 DNA reads as TGCGCCAGCAGCTCCGACCGGGACAGGGGAACTGAAGCTTTCTTT.

The V and J genes are TRBV5-6 and TRBJ1-1; D gene unclear. The CDR3 has 14 residues. Trimming left V 3 bases short and J 3 bases short, with 12 bases between. Germline-derived CDR1 and CDR2 are SGHDT and YYEEEE. The CDR3 sequence is CASSWGVGDTEAFF. The DNA for the CDR3 is TGTGCCAGCAGCTGGGGAGTGGGTGACACTGAAGCTTTCTTT.

The gene calls are TRBV11-2 and TRBJ2-1, with a weak D call TRBD1 (6 bases). Germline V gives CDR1 SGHAT, CDR2 FQNNGV. This CDR3 spans 15 amino acids. Trimming took off 5 bases at V and 0 bases at J, with 11 bases between the two ends. The CDR3 region has the DNA TGTGCCAGCAGCCCCGGGACATTCTCCTACAATGAGCAGTTCTTC. This gives the protein CASSPGTFSYNEQFF.

The chain is built from TRBV7-3 and TRBJ2-1; 9 nucleotides match TRBD2. CDR1 is SGHTA, CDR2 FQGTGA, per germline. This CDR3 is 13 amino acids long. Unmatched junction bases numbered 2, after V lost 5 bases and J lost 6 bases. The DNA of the CDR3 is TGTGCCAGCAGCCAGGGACTAGCCAATGAGCAGTTCTTC. This encodes CASSQGLANEQFF. Full variable domain (outside the CDR3, taken from reference TRBV7-3 and TRBJ2-1): GAGVSQTPSNKVTEKGKYVELRCDPISGHTALYWYRQSLGQGPEFLIYFQGTGAADDSGLPNDRFFAVRPEGSVSTLKIQRTERGDSAVYLCASSQGLANEQFFGPGTRLTVL.